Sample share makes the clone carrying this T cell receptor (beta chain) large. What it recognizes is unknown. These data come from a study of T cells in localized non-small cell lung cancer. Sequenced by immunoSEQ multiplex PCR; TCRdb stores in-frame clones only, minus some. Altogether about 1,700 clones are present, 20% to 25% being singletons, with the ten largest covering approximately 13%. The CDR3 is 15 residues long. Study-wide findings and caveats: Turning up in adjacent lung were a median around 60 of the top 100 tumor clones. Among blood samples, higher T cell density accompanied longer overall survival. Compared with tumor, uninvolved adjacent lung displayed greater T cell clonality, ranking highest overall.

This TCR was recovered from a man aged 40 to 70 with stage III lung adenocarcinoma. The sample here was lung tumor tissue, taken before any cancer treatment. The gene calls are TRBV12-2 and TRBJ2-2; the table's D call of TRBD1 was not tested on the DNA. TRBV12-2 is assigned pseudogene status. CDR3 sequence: CATRTGDGYTGELFF. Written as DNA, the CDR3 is TGTGCCACGCGGACAGGGGATGGGTACACCGGGGAGCTGTTTTTT.